This TCR beta chain originates from a study of T cells in localized non-small cell lung cancer. V lost 4 bases to trimming and J lost 3 bases, with 11 bases between them. CDR1 is SGHRS and CDR2 is YFSETQ in the germline V gene. This CDR3 has 14 residues. Method: immunoSEQ multiplex PCR; TCRdb's copy keeps in-frame clones and lacks some. The table shows 1,700 or so clones, with approximately 31% occurring only once. Source: normal lung tissue next to the tumor, taken before any cancer treatment. This sequence originates from a male donor at least 60 years old with stage II squamous cell lung carcinoma. This chain connects TRBV5-1 to TRBJ2-1; tentatively, D is TRBD2 (5 bases). The CDR3 DNA sequence: TGCGCCAGCAGCAACCAACTAGTCTACAATGAGCAGTTCTTC. This sequence encodes CASSNQLVYNEQFF. Full variable domain (outside the CDR3, taken from reference TRBV5-1 and TRBJ2-1): KAGVTQTPRYLIKTRGQQVTLSCSPISGHRSVSWYQQTPGQGLQFLFEYFSETQRNKGNFPGRFSGRQFSNSRSEMNVSTLELGDSALYLCASSNQLVYNEQFFGPGTRLTVL.